This T cell receptor beta chain is from a study of T cell repertoires in aging, cancer and after chemotherapy. TRB rearrangements spanning V, D and J were amplified using mixed TRB-A/B primers. TCRdb reprocessed the multiplex PCR reads with MiXCR, giving one entry per CDR3 protein. The sample holds 5,000 to 8,000 distinct CDR3 sequences, about 32% seen once. The template was genomic DNA from peripheral blood, not RNA. Trimming removed 9 bases from V and 1 base from J, with 16 bases in between. This CDR3 comprises 14 residues. The germline V gene encodes CDR1 SGHNT and CDR2 YYREEE (reference sequence).

The TCR was taken from a human donor with a blood cancer. V is TRBV5-4 and J is TRBJ1-1, with a weak D call TRBD1 (5 bases). Sequencing used blood. The CDR3 loop is CATARGSENTEAFF. The CDR3 DNA is TGTGCCACGGCGCGGGGCTCCGAGAACACTGAAGCTTTCTTT.